Shown below are 30 T cell receptor beta chains from a single sample sequenced in a study of T cells expressing NK-cell markers. TCRdb processed the 5' RACE reads again and assigns one entry to each CDR3 protein, with no DNA. In all, the sample yields approximately 150,000 distinct CDR3 sequences. Material: blood T cells: a sorted CD56 or NKG2C T cell subset, CD4+ or CD8+ T cells, or bulk PBMC T cells (not recorded which). These receptors all come from a man aged 18 to 30 in good health.

The rearrangement links TRBV14 to TRBJ2-1; TCRdb selects TRBD1, and the lack of DNA leaves this call unchecked. Germline CDR1 reads SGHDN; CDR2 reads FVKESK. This CDR3 has 16 residues. CDR3 sequence reads: CASSQRADSSYNEQFF. Combining the CDR3 with reference TRBV14 and TRBJ2-1 gives the whole variable domain EAGVTQFPSHSVIEKGQTVTLRCDPISGHDNLYWYRRVMGKEIKFLLHFVKESKQDESGMPNNRFLAERTGGTYSTLKVQPAELEDSGVYFCASSQRADSSYNEQFFGPGTRLTVL.

V gene TRBV4-3 combines with J gene TRBJ2-7; without DNA, the TCRdb call of TRBD1 cannot be checked. The CDR3 has 17 residues. Germline CDR1 and CDR2: LGHNA and YSLEER. CDR3 in amino acids: CASSQDQAGGGTYEQYF.

This sequence joins TRBV5-5 and TRBJ2-1; TCRdb returns TRBD1, unconfirmable since there is no DNA. The CDR3 is 14 residues long. In germline, CDR1 is SGHKS, CDR2 YYEKEE (reference sequence). Here the CDR3 reads CASSSFSGFDEQFF.

V and J are TRBV6-2 or TRBV6-3 and TRBJ2-7; TCRdb returns TRBD1, unconfirmable since there is no DNA. Germline V gene lookup returns CDR1 MNHEY and CDR2 SVGEGT. The CDR3 is 13 amino acids. CDR3 in amino acids: CASSLEQGYEQYF.

The chain joins TRBV4-3 to TRBJ1-1; TCRdb names TRBD1, which stays unverified in the absence of DNA. This CDR3 region has 16 residues. Per germline, CDR1 LGHNA and CDR2 YSLEER. This CDR3 reads CASSQTPGAMNTEAFF.

Here the CDR3 reads CASSQGTGRETQYF. This chain links TRBV3-1 with TRBJ2-5; the D gene TCRdb calls, TRBD1, cannot be checked with no DNA. CDR3 size: 14 residues. The germline CDR1 and CDR2 sequences are LGHDT and YNNKEL (reference sequence).

This chain links TRBV29-1 with TRBJ2-1; TCRdb calls TRBD1, which cannot be checked without DNA. Per the germline V gene, CDR1 is SQVTM and CDR2 is ANQGSEA. There are 13 residues in the CDR3. The CDR3 loop is CSERDKRFNEQFF.

This sequence joins TRBV4-1 and TRBJ2-3; TCRdb calls TRBD2, which cannot be checked without DNA. CDR3 length equals 16 residues. Per the germline V gene, CDR1 is MGHRA and CDR2 is YSYEKL. CDR3 sequence: CASSHTRDYRTDTQYF.

The genes are TRBV29-1 and TRBJ2-7. There are 14 residues in the CDR3. Per the germline V gene, CDR1 is SQVTM and CDR2 is ANQGSEA. The CDR3 sequence: CSVYEGFNSYEQYF.

The chain combines TRBV20-1 with TRBJ2-1; TCRdb's D gene call, TRBD2, goes unchecked for lack of DNA. Germline CDR1 DFQATT, CDR2 SNEGSKA (reference sequence). CDR3 size: 12 residues. The CDR3 is CSAPPGYGEQFF.

The chain couples TRBV15 to TRBJ2-3. In germline, CDR1 is LNHNV, CDR2 YYDKDF (reference sequence). The CDR3 runs to 14 residues. CDR3 amino acids: CATSRDPGTDTQYF. Based on the CDR3 plus reference TRBV15 and TRBJ2-3, the full variable domain is DAMVIQNPRYQVTQFGKPVTLSCSQTLNHNVMYWYQQKSSQAPKLLFHYYDKDFNNEADTPDNFQSRRPNTSFCFLDIRSPGLGDTAMYLCATSRDPGTDTQYFGPGTRLTVL.

The rearrangement uses TRBV7-9 and TRBJ2-2; lacking DNA, the TRBD1 call made by TCRdb goes unchecked. CDR3 length equals 12 residues. Germline V gene data show CDR1 as SEHNR and CDR2 as FQNEAQ (reference sequence). Here the CDR3 reads CASSRPNGELFF.

The chain combines TRBV27 with TRBJ1-4. CDR3 length: 12 amino acids. Germline V gene lookup returns CDR1 MNHEY and CDR2 SMNVEV (reference sequence). CDR3 sequence: CASSSPNEKLFF. Full variable domain (outside the CDR3, taken from reference TRBV27 and TRBJ1-4): EAQVTQNPRYLITVTGKKLTVTCSQNMNHEYMSWYRQDPGLGLRQIYYSMNVEVTDKGDVPEGYKVSRKEKRNFPLILESPSPNQTSLYFCASSSPNEKLFFGSGTQLSVL.

This chain connects TRBV6-5 to TRBJ2-2; TCRdb designates TRBD1, a call that cannot be tested without DNA. The CDR3 covers 15 residues. The germline V gene encodes CDR1 MNHEY and CDR2 SVGAGI. The CDR3 loop is CASSPTGGRAGELFF.

The rearrangement joins TRBV11-2 to TRBJ2-2. From germline, CDR1 is SGHAT and CDR2 FQNNGV. The CDR3 loop spans 13 amino acids. CDR3 residues: CASSLEVAGELFF.

This rearrangement joins TRBV5-1 to TRBJ2-7; TCRdb selects TRBD1, and the lack of DNA leaves this call unchecked. From germline, CDR1 is SGHRS and CDR2 YFSETQ. The CDR3 contains 17 residues. CDR3 loop: CASSLAQGSLVSYEQYF.

This chain connects TRBV7-7 to TRBJ2-1; TCRdb calls TRBD2, which cannot be checked without DNA. Germline V gene sequence: CDR1 SSHAT, CDR2 FNYEAQ (reference sequence). This CDR3 region has 15 residues. CDR3 amino acids: CASSLSSVVRDEQFF.

The V call is TRBV24-1, the J call TRBJ2-3; TCRdb proposes TRBD1, but this gene call is untestable without DNA. Germline assignment: CDR1 KGHDR and CDR2 SFDVKD. The CDR3 extends over 16 amino acids. The CDR3 region is CATSDFTGYGTDTQYF.

The chain combines TRBV12-5 with TRBJ2-2; TCRdb outputs TRBD2, but without DNA this stays unchecked. The CDR3 covers 13 residues. Per the germline V gene, CDR1 is LGHNT and CDR2 is FRNRAP. This chain's CDR3 is CASGSLPPGELFF.

CDR3 in amino acids: CASSTGGWNEQFF. The gene calls are TRBV19 and TRBJ2-1; TCRdb outputs TRBD1, but without DNA this stays unchecked. The CDR3 is 13 residues long. Germline loops: CDR1 LNHDA, CDR2 SQIVND (reference sequence).

The chain couples TRBV11-2 to TRBJ2-1. Germline V gives CDR1 SGHAT, CDR2 FQNNGV. The CDR3 contains 14 residues. The CDR3 sequence is CASSLGVSNNEQFF.

The V and J genes are TRBV2 and TRBJ2-1; the TCRdb D gene call, TRBD1, has no DNA to confirm it. The CDR3 covers 15 residues. Germline CDR1 and CDR2: SNHLY and FYNNEI. CDR3 loop: CASSEGQGAYNEQFF.

The chain carries TRBV28 and TRBJ2-5; checking the TCRdb D call of TRBD1 is not possible without DNA. The germline V gene encodes CDR1 MDHEN and CDR2 SYDVKM. The CDR3 is 14 amino acids. The CDR3 loop reads CASSPPGGTGTQYF.

J is TRBJ1-6 and V is TRBV20-1; TCRdb calls TRBD1, which cannot be checked without DNA. Per the germline V gene, CDR1 is DFQATT and CDR2 is SNEGSKA (reference sequence). This CDR3 is built from 14 residues. The CDR3 here is CSASLGQGSSPLHF.

V is TRBV6-5 and J is TRBJ2-5; the TCRdb call, TRBD1, lacks DNA for checking. The CDR3 is made up of 18 amino acids. Germline lookup yields CDR1 MNHEY and CDR2 SVGAGI. The CDR3 sequence: CASSYSRDRGSPQETQYF.

V and J are TRBV29-1 and TRBJ2-1. Germline CDR1 and CDR2: SQVTM and ANQGSEA. The CDR3 consists of 15 residues. The CDR3: CSVEDSDVIYNEQFF.

V gene TRBV6-5 combines with J gene TRBJ2-7. CDR1 is MNHEY and CDR2 is SVGAGI in the germline V gene. The length of the CDR3 is 13 residues. The CDR3 region is CASSFEGTHEQYF.

The rearrangement joins TRBV27 to TRBJ2-7; TCRdb picks TRBD1, but there is no DNA to check that call. Germline CDR1 reads MNHEY; CDR2 reads SMNVEV (reference sequence). This CDR3 is built from 15 residues. Here the CDR3 reads CASSPIIDRNYEQYF.

This chain joins TRBV5-5 and TRBJ2-4; TCRdb lists TRBD1, though no DNA is available to test this call. Germline CDR1 is SGHKS and CDR2 is YYEKEE (reference sequence). CDR3 length equals 15 residues. CDR3 sequence: CASSVGNLAKNIQYF.

This chain connects TRBV6-5 to TRBJ2-1; the D gene TCRdb calls, TRBD2, cannot be checked with no DNA. The CDR3 sequence is 15 residues long. CDR1 and CDR2 (germline): MNHEY, SVGAGI. CDR3 region: CASGVTVAGRDEQFF.